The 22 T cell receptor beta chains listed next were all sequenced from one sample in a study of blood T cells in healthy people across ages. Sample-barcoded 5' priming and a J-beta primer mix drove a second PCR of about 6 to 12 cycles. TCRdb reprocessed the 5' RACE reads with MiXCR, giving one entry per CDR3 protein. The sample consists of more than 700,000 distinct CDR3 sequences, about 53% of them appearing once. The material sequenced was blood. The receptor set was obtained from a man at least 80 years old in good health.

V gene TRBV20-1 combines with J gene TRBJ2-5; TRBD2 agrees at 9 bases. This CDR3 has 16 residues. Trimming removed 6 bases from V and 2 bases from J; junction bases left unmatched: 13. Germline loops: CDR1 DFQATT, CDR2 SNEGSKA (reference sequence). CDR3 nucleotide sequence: TGCAGTGCGCCGACCCGAATAGCGGGAGTTCAAGAGACCCAGTACTTC. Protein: CSAPTRIAGVQETQYF.

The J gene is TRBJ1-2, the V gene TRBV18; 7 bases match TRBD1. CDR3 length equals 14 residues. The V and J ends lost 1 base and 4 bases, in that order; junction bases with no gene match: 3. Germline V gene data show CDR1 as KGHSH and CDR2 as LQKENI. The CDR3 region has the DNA TGTGCCAGCTCACCACAGAACAGGGGCTATGGCTACACCTTC. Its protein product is CASSPQNRGYGYTF.

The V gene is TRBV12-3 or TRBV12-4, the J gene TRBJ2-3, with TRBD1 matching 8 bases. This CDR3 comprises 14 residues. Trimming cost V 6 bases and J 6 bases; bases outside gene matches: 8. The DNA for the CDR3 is TGTGCCAGCAGATCAGACAGGGGAGAGGATACGCAGTATTTT. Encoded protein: CASRSDRGEDTQYF.

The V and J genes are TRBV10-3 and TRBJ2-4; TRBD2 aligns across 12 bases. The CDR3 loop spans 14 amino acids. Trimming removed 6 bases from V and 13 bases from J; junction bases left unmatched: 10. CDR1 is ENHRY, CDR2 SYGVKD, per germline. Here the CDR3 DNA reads TGTGCCATCAGGCCGGGACTAGCGGGCTACGGGCAGTACTTC. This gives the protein CAIRPGLAGYGQYF.

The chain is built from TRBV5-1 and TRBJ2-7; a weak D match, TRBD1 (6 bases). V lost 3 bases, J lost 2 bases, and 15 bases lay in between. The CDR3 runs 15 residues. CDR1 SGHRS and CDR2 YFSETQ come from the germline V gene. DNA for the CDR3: TGCGCCAGCAGCTCCGGGACACCACAAACCTACGAGCAGTACTTC. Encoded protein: CASSSGTPQTYEQYF.

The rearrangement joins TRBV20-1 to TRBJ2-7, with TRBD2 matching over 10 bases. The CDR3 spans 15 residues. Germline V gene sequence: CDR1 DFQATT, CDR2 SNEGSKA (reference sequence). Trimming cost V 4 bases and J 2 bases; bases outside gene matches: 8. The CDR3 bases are TGCAGTGCTACCGATAGACTAGCGGGTCCCTACGAGCAGTACTTC. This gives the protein CSATDRLAGPYEQYF.

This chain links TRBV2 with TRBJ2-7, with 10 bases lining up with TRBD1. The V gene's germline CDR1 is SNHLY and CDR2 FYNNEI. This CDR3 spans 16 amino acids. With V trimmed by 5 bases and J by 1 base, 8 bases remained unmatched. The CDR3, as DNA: TGTGCCAGCAGTATGGGACAGGGGAAAGGGTCCTACGAGCAGTACTTC. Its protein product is CASSMGQGKGSYEQYF.

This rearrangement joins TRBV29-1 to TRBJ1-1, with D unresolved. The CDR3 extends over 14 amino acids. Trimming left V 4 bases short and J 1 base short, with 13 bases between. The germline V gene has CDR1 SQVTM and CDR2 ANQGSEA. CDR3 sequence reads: CSVGRILGNTEAFF. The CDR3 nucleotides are TGCAGCGTTGGGCGAATCCTGGGGAACACTGAAGCTTTCTTT.

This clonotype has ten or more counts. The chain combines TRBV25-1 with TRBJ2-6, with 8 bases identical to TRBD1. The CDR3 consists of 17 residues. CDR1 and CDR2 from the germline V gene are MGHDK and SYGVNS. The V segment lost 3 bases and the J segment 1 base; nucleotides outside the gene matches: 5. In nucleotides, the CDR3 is TGTGCCAGCAGTGAGTTGGACAGGGCGTCTGGGGCCAACGTCCTGACTTTC. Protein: CASSELDRASGANVLTF.

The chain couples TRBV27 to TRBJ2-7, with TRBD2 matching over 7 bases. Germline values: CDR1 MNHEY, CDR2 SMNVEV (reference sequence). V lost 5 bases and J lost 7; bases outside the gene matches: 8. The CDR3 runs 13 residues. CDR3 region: CASSLAETLEQYF. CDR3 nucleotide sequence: TGTGCCAGCAGTCTAGCGGAAACTCTGGAGCAGTACTTC.

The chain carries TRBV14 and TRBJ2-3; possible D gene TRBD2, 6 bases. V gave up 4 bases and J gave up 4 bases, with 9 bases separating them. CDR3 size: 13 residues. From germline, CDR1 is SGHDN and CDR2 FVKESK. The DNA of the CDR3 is TGTGCCAGCAGCCGACCGGGGGCAGATACGCAGTATTTT. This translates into CASSRPGADTQYF.

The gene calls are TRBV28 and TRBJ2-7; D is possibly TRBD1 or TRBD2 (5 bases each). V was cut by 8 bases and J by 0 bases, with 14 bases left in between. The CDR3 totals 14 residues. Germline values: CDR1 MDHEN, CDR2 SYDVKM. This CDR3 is CASWQTGTSYEQYF. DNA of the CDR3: TGTGCCAGCTGGCAAACCGGGACCTCCTACGAGCAGTACTTC. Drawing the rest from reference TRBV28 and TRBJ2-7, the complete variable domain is DVKVTQSSRYLVKRTGEKVFLECVQDMDHENMFWYRQDPGLGLRLIYFSYDVKMKEKGDIPEGYSVSREKKERFSLILESASTNQTSMYLCASWQTGTSYEQYFGPGTRLTVT.

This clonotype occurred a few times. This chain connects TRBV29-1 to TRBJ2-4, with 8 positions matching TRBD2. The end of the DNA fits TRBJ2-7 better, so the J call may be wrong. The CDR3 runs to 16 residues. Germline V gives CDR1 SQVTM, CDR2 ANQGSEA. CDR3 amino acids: CSAVFMGRLAGVEQYF. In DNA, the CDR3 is TGCAGCGCCGTGTTCATGGGGCGTCTAGCGGGTGTCGAGCAGTACTTC.

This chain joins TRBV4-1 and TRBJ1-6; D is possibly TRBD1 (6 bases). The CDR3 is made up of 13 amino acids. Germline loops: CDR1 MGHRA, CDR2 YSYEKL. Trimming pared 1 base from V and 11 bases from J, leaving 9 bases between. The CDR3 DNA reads TGCGCCAGCAGCCAAGGGCGGGGGCCACCCCTCCACTTT. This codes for CASSQGRGPPLHF.

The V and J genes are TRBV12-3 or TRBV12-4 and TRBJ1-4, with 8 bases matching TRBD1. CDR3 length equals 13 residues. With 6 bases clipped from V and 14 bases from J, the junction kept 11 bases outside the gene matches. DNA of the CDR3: TGTGCCAGCAGCCTCGAGCCGACAGGGGATCTGTTTTTT. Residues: CASSLEPTGDLFF.

CDR3: CSARDRTSAKNEQFF. Written as DNA, the CDR3 is TGCAGTGCTAGAGATCGCACTAGCGCAAAAAATGAGCAGTTCTTC. The chain combines TRBV20-1 with TRBJ2-1, with 7 bases that match TRBD2. Trimming took 0 bases from V and 7 from J; bases not matched to a gene: 9. The germline V gene encodes CDR1 DFQATT and CDR2 SNEGSKA (reference sequence). The CDR3 totals 15 residues.

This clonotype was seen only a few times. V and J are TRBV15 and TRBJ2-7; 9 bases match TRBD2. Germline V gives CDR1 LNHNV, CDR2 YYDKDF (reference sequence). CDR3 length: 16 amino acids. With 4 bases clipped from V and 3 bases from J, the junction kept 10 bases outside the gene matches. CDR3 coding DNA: TGTGCCACCAGCAAGGGCTCTAGCGGGGAGAACTACGAGCAGTACTTC. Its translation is CATSKGSSGENYEQYF.

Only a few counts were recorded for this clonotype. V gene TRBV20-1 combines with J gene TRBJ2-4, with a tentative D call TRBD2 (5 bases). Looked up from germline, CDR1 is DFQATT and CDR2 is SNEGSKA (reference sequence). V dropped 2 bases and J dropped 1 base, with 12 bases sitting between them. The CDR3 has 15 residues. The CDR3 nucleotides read TGCAGTGCTAGATCCACAAGGGAGGCCAAAAACATTCAGTACTTC. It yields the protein CSARSTREAKNIQYF.

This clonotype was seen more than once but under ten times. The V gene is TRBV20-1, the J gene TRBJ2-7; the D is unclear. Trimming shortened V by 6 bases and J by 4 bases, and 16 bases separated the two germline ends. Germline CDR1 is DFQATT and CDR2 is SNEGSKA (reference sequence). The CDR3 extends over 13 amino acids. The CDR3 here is CSAPSRSYYEQYF. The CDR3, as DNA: TGCAGTGCCCCCTCGAGAAGCTATTACGAGCAGTACTTC.

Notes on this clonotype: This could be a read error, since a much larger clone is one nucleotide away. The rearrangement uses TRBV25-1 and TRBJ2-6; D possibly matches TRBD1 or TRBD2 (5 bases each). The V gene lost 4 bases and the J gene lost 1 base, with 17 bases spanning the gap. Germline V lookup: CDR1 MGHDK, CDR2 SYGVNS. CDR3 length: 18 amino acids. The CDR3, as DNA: TGTGCCAGCAGTGGAGGGGACGGATCGCCTTCTGGGGCCAACGTCCTGACTTTC. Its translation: CASSGGDGSPSGANVLTF.

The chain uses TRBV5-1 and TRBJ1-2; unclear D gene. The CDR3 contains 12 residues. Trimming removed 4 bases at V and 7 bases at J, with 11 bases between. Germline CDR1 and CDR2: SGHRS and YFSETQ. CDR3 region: CASSASGFGYTF. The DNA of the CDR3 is TGCGCCAGCAGCGCTTCGGGTTTTGGCTACACCTTC.

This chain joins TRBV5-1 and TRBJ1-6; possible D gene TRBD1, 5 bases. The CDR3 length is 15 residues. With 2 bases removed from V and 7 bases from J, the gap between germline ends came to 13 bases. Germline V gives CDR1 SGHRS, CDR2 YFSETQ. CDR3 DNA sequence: TGCGCCAGCAGCTTTGGAGGGGCGCGGAATTCACCCCTCCACTTT. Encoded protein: CASSFGGARNSPLHF.